The sequence of this T cell receptor (beta chain) was determined in a study of blood T cell repertoires in COVID-19. Study-wide background: Samples representing acute and convalescent COVID-19 were sourced from the United States, Italy and Spain. T cells, B-cell-depleted T cells, or PBMCs supplied cDNA or gDNA.

Seattle researchers signed up patients amid active infection and tracked them longitudinally. Trimming shortened V by 3 bases and J by 0 bases, and 9 bases separated the two germline ends. The CDR3 runs to 15 residues. Per germline, CDR1 MNHEY and CDR2 SMNVEV (reference sequence). Original processing notes: From reference gene primer amplification, estimates of nucleated cell counts were derived. Measured with immunoSEQ multiplex PCR; TCRdb has only the in-frame clones, and not every one. V, J and clone size derive from that table, while D and trimming were established from the DNA sequence. Of more than 250,000 clones listed, approximately 90% are singletons.

The sequencing input was peripheral blood. The clonotype comes from a woman aged 30 to 39 with COVID-19, enrolled during active disease. V usage is TRBV27 and J usage is TRBJ2-1; maybe TRBD1 (7 bases). The DNA of the CDR3 is TGTGCCAGCAGTTTTCAGGGGGGCTCCTACAATGAGCAGTTCTTC. Its protein is CASSFQGGSYNEQFF.